These 7 T cell receptor beta chains were sequenced from one sample in a study of T cell responses to AZD1222 COVID-19 vaccine. The table came from immunoSEQ multiplex PCR; TCRdb's copy has only in-frame clones and leaves some out. This sample has around 28,000 clones; around 80% occur once, and the top ten carry under 6.5%. Sequenced material: peripheral blood, taken on day 0 of AZD1222 vaccination. Source of these receptors: an adult in good health.

The chain couples TRBV6-5 to TRBJ1-1, with TRBD1 identical over 12 bases. The trim removed 6 bases at V and 3 bases at J, leaving 5 bases unmatched. Germline-derived CDR1 and CDR2 are MNHEY and SVGAGI. The CDR3 length is 15 residues. CDR3 bases: TGTGCCAGCAGGACCGGGACAGGGGGCTACACTGAAGCTTTCTTT. This gives the protein CASRTGTGGYTEAFF.

This chain uses TRBV5-4 with TRBJ1-2; no firm D call. The CDR3 is made up of 13 amino acids. The ends were cut back, 4 bases at V and 2 bases at J, with 9 bases in the middle. Germline V lookup: CDR1 SGHNT, CDR2 YYREEE (reference sequence). The CDR3 protein is CASSPPENYGYTF. CDR3 nucleotide sequence: TGTGCCAGCAGCCCGCCGGAGAACTATGGCTACACCTTC.

This chain joins TRBV27 and TRBJ1-4; 7 bases are a match to TRBD1. The germline gives CDR1 MNHEY, CDR2 SMNVEV (reference sequence). V shed 8 bases, J shed 7 bases, and the junction held 7 bases outside the gene matches. The CDR3 has 13 amino acids. The CDR3 spells CASQQGRSEKLFF. The CDR3, as DNA: TGTGCCAGCCAACAGGGGCGGAGTGAAAAACTGTTTTTT. Supplemented by reference TRBV27 and TRBJ1-4, the full variable domain reads EAQVTQNPRYLITVTGKKLTVTCSQNMNHEYMSWYRQDPGLGLRQIYYSMNVEVTDKGDVPEGYKVSRKEKRNFPLILESPSPNQTSLYFCASQQGRSEKLFFGSGTQLSVL.

The chain combines TRBV19 with TRBJ1-1; D is uncertain. V was trimmed by 4 bases and J by 0 bases, leaving 6 bases between them. Germline V gene sequence: CDR1 LNHDA, CDR2 SQIVND (reference sequence). The CDR3 covers 13 residues. Here the CDR3 DNA reads TGTGCCAGTAGTAGTAACATGAACACTGAAGCTTTCTTT. Translating gives CASSSNMNTEAFF.

The CDR3 DNA is TGTGCCAGCAGTTACTCTATCGGACAGGAAAAGACCCAGTACTTC. Amino acids: CASSYSIGQEKTQYF. The chain has TRBV6-5 and TRBJ2-5; 7 bases map to TRBD1. The CDR3 consists of 15 residues. J lost 6 bases, V lost 0 bases, and 7 bases had no gene match. The germline V gene has CDR1 MNHEY and CDR2 SVGAGI.

This rearrangement joins TRBV11-2 to TRBJ2-1; 9 positions match TRBD2. Trimming at V came to 5 bases and at J to 6 bases, leaving 11 bases not matched to a gene. The CDR3 runs to 16 residues. Germline CDR1 SGHAT, CDR2 FQNNGV. CDR3 region: CASSKRGAGGPNEQFF. The DNA of the CDR3 is TGTGCCAGCAGCAAGCGGGGCGCGGGGGGGCCCAATGAGCAGTTCTTC.

The chain has TRBV5-1 and TRBJ2-1; 9 bases map to TRBD1. The CDR3 runs 15 residues. CDR1 and CDR2 from the germline V gene are SGHRS and YFSETQ. V lost 4 bases, J lost 8 bases, and 10 bases stayed unmatched. The CDR3, as DNA: TGCGCCAGCAGCAGGATCGGGACAGGGAAGGATGAGCAGTTCTTC. Amino acids: CASSRIGTGKDEQFF.